What follows describes a single TCR beta chain. Its antigen is unidentified. Trimming removed 0 bases from V and 5 bases from J, with 11 bases in between. The CDR3 contains 14 residues. CDR1 and CDR2 from the germline V gene are SGDLS and YYNGEE. This sample is drawn from a study of early T cells in non-severe SARS-CoV-2 infection. Study-level information: RNA in bulk from unsorted whole blood was sequenced, and chains were unpaired. Study findings and constraints: Clonotype matching in VDJdb favored anti-spike CD8 responses and did not capture private and CD4 specificities.

Unique molecular identifiers tagged individual cDNA molecules. TCRdb ran MiXCR on the 5' RACE reads and lists one entry per CDR3 protein. This sample has more than 85,000 distinct CDR3 sequences, with about an eighth found just once. This receptor was obtained from an adult who was a healthcare worker with PCR-confirmed SARS-CoV-2 infection or an uninfected control (not recorded which). The chain is built from TRBV9 and TRBJ2-5; no reliable D call. Sequencing was carried out using whole blood. The chain's CDR3 is CASSVGWEGETQYF. CDR3 coding DNA: TGTGCCAGCAGCGTAGGGTGGGAAGGGGAGACCCAGTACTTC.